This T cell receptor beta chain was observed in a study of T cell responses to AZD1222 COVID-19 vaccine. Assay: immunoSEQ multiplex PCR; the TCRdb copy retains only in-frame clones and omits some. Among 150,000 to 180,000 clones listed, 75% to 95% were seen once. CDR3 length: 13 amino acids. V was cut by 7 bases and J by 0 bases, with 9 bases left in between. The germline V gene encodes CDR1 SQVTM and CDR2 ANQGSEA. Remarks on this clone: The antigen is undetermined.

The study's findings and limits: No day 14 peak samples; only post-peak repertoires were characterized.

The chain carries TRBV29-1 and TRBJ2-2; D might be TRBD1 (5 bases). The TCR comes from an adult in good health. The material sequenced was peripheral blood, taken on day 0 of AZD1222 vaccination. The CDR3, as DNA: TGCAGCGCCAGGGATCCGAACACCGGGGAGCTGTTTTTT. This encodes CSARDPNTGELFF.